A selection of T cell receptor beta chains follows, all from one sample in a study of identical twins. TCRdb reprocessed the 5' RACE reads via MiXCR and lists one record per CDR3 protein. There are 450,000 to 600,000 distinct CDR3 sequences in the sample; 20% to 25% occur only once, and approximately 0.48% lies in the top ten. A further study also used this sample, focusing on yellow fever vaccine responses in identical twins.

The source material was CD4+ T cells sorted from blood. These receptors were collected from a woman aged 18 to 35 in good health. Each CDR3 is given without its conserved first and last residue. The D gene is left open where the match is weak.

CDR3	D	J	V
ASSLATGVDTQY	TRBD1	TRBJ2-3	TRBV5-6
SASPRGGAGTGELF	TRBD2	TRBJ2-2	TRBV20-1
ASSNSVGQY	NA	TRBJ2-7	TRBV12-3/TRBV12-4
ASSQSRGLSGNTIY	NA	TRBJ1-3	TRBV4-1
ATSPRLAGASNTGELF	TRBD2	TRBJ2-2	TRBV5-1
AISPGLAGGAEQF	TRBD2	TRBJ2-1	TRBV10-3
SARAGNTGELF	NA	TRBJ2-2	TRBV20-1
ASSLLGSDNTEAF	NA	TRBJ1-1	TRBV5-1
ASSLEGFSTDTQY	NA	TRBJ2-3	TRBV7-9
ASSLGREGHNEQF	TRBD2	TRBJ2-1	TRBV7-7
ASSYDRGPYEQY	TRBD1	TRBJ2-7	TRBV12-3/TRBV12-4
ASSQTRGPNSPLH	NA	TRBJ1-6	TRBV28
SAQRTGRNIQY	NA	TRBJ2-4	TRBV20-1
SVLGFGETQY	NA	TRBJ2-5	TRBV29-1
SARFHDRFSGYT	NA	TRBJ1-2	TRBV20-1
SARFGGSSYEQY	NA	TRBJ2-7	TRBV20-1
ASSDNSGRAETGELF	TRBD2	TRBJ2-2	TRBV2
ATSPGGSYNEQF	TRBD2	TRBJ2-1	TRBV24-1
ASQQGQTTVYEQY	NA	TRBJ2-7	TRBV5-1
ASRQRTSGTDTQY	TRBD2	TRBJ2-3	TRBV5-1
ASSPRGGAIQSSYNEQF	TRBD2	TRBJ2-1	TRBV11-2
ASSANGHQNTEAF	NA	TRBJ1-1	TRBV10-1
SARPGGGGPTDTQY	NA	TRBJ2-3	TRBV20-1
ASSLAVTGGGELF	NA	TRBJ2-2	TRBV5-1
ASSGDLGTDTQY	NA	TRBJ2-3	TRBV12-3/TRBV12-4
ASSLEGQGRNEQF	TRBD1	TRBJ2-1	TRBV5-1
SVVGQPGGETQY	NA	TRBJ2-5	TRBV29-1
ASSLTWGAGDEQF	NA	TRBJ2-1	TRBV7-2
ASSLAGLNTDTQY	NA	TRBJ2-3	TRBV5-1
ASSLDMAPSYEQY	NA	TRBJ2-7	TRBV5-5
ASSYSTRTHTFEQY	NA	TRBJ2-7	TRBV6-5
AISENKGAYTNNEQF	TRBD1	TRBJ2-1	TRBV10-3
ASRKEDRKNTGELF	TRBD1	TRBJ2-2	TRBV4-2
ASSVWTGQRETQY	TRBD1	TRBJ2-5	TRBV9
ASSPRQVSTDTQY	NA	TRBJ2-3	TRBV11-1
ASSQDEAAGGLYNEQF	TRBD2	TRBJ2-1	TRBV14
SASAGAGYNEQF	TRBD2	TRBJ2-1	TRBV20-1
ASSLLVGTRPGELF	NA	TRBJ2-2	TRBV5-1
ASSPRVRGYNEQF	NA	TRBJ2-1	TRBV19
ASSQDRGQKIRDTEAF	NA	TRBJ1-1	TRBV4-2
ASSDVGQVAYEQY	TRBD1	TRBJ2-7	TRBV25-1
ASLIGGGRGELF	NA	TRBJ2-2	TRBV10-2
ASSSSGGGLGEQF	TRBD2	TRBJ2-1	TRBV7-9
ASSLRSWYGNTEAF	NA	TRBJ1-1	TRBV12-3/TRBV12-4
ASKTSGDYEQY	TRBD2	TRBJ2-7	TRBV12-3/TRBV12-4
ASSPVGTRGLY	NA	TRBJ2-4	TRBV7-2
ASSLGLAHYNEQF	NA	TRBJ2-1	TRBV7-8
SLKLPEPYYNEQF	NA	TRBJ2-1	TRBV20-1
ASSHRLISGRSYNEQF	TRBD2	TRBJ2-1	TRBV14
ASRPPGLINEQF	TRBD2	TRBJ2-1	TRBV6-1
ASSQGVRWNYGYT	NA	TRBJ1-2	TRBV3-1
SARDASGGEQF	NA	TRBJ2-1	TRBV20-1
SARVNTDTQY	NA	TRBJ2-3	TRBV20-1
ASSQARQSEQY	NA	TRBJ2-7	TRBV14
ASNEVGSTEAF	NA	TRBJ1-1	TRBV25-1
ASSLWLGGETQY	NA	TRBJ2-5	TRBV27
ATSRSLGGDGYT	NA	TRBJ1-2	TRBV15
ASSLAGGTNYGYT	NA	TRBJ1-2	TRBV12-3/TRBV12-4
ASSNDRVFWETQY	TRBD1	TRBJ2-5	TRBV25-1